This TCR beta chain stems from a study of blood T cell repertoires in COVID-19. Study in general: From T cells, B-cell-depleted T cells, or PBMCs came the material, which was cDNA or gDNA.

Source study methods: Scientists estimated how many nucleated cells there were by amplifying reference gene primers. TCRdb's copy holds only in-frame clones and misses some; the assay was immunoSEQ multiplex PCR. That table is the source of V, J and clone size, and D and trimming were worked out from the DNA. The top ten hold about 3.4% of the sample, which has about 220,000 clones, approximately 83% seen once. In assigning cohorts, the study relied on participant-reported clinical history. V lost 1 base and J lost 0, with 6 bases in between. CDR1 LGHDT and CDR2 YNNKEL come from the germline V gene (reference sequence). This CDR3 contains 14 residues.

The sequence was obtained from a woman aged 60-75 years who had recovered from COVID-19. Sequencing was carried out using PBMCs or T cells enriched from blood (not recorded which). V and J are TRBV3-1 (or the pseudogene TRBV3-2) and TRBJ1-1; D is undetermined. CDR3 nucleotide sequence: TGTGCCAGCAGCCAAGGAGGCATGAACACTGAAGCTTTCTTT. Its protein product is CASSQGGMNTEAFF.